One and the same sample provided the 23 T cell receptor beta chains below, sequenced in a study of brain T cells in children with intractable seizures. The protocol was immunoSEQ multiplex PCR, while the TCRdb copy is restricted to in-frame clones and leaves out a portion. The table shows 88,000 or so clones, with around 90% occurring only once. The specimen comprised peripheral blood, sampled at surgery. Receptors were obtained from a girl aged 2-15 years with Rasmussen encephalitis and intractable seizures.

V and J are TRBV5-1 and TRBJ1-4, with no clear D. The CDR3 consists of 13 residues. V gave up 1 base and J gave up 5 bases, with 6 bases separating them. Per the germline V gene, CDR1 is SGHRS and CDR2 is YFSETQ. The CDR3: CASSLSENEKLFF. In DNA, the CDR3 is TGCGCCAGCAGCTTGTCGGAGAATGAAAAACTGTTTTTT.

The CDR3 bases are TGCAGCGTTACAGGCGGTAACTACGAGCAGTACTTC. This codes for CSVTGGNYEQYF. The genes are TRBV29-1 and TRBJ2-7, with a possible D match to TRBD1 (5 bases). The CDR3 runs 12 residues. Trimming shortened V by 5 bases and J by 3 bases, and 11 bases separated the two germline ends. Looked up from germline, CDR1 is SQVTM and CDR2 is ANQGSEA.

The rearrangement links TRBV12-5 to TRBJ2-2; 12 nucleotides align to TRBD2. Germline assignment: CDR1 LGHNT and CDR2 FRNRAP. V was pared by 4 bases and J by 3 bases, with 6 bases of the junction left unmatched. This CDR3 has 17 residues. For the CDR3, the DNA is TGTGCTAGTGGTTCCCCAAGACTAGCGGGGGACACCGGGGAGCTGTTTTTT. Translating gives CASGSPRLAGDTGELFF.

The chain is built from TRBV11-3 and TRBJ2-5; TRBD2 is a possible D gene (5 bases). CDR3 size: 14 residues. Trimming took 3 bases from V and 1 from J, leaving 9 bases between them. The germline gives CDR1 SGHNT, CDR2 YENEEA. CDR3 DNA: TGTGCCAGCAGCTTGTCGGACTCCCAAGAGACCCAGTACTTC. It is translated as CASSLSDSQETQYF.

The J gene is TRBJ2-7, the V gene TRBV5-1; no clear D gene. The germline gives CDR1 SGHRS, CDR2 YFSETQ. The CDR3 spans 14 residues. The V gene lost 0 bases and the J gene lost 0 bases, with 7 bases spanning the gap. The DNA for the CDR3 is TGCGCCAGCAGCTTGGCTAGGAGCTCCTACGAGCAGTACTTC. It translates to CASSLARSSYEQYF.

This chain uses TRBV9 with TRBJ2-2; 11 bases match TRBD2. This CDR3 has 16 amino acids. In germline, CDR1 is SGDLS, CDR2 YYNGEE. V lost 4 bases and J lost 6; bases outside the gene matches: 8. CDR3 sequence (DNA): TGTGCCAGCAGCTCTCTAGCGGGAGGTAATTCCGGGGAGCTGTTTTTT. As protein: CASSSLAGGNSGELFF.

V and J are TRBV9 and TRBJ1-2, with TRBD1 as a possible D gene (6 bases). The V gene's germline CDR1 is SGDLS and CDR2 YYNGEE. The CDR3 sequence is 15 residues long. Trimming pared 0 bases from V and 2 bases from J, leaving 11 bases between. The CDR3 loop is CASSVEDSPNYGYTF. The DNA for the CDR3 is TGTGCCAGCAGCGTAGAGGACAGCCCGAACTATGGCTACACCTTC.

V and J are TRBV6-2 or TRBV6-3 and TRBJ2-7, with 9 bases lining up with TRBD2. The CDR3 loop spans 16 amino acids. Trimming at V came to 2 bases and at J to 4 bases, leaving 9 bases not matched to a gene. The V gene's germline CDR1 is MNHEY and CDR2 SVGEGT. The CDR3 sequence is CASSYRLASGEYEQYF. Written as DNA, the CDR3 is TGTGCCAGCAGTTACAGGTTGGCTAGCGGGGAATACGAGCAGTACTTC.

The chain uses TRBV19 and TRBJ2-5; maybe TRBD2 (5 bases). V was pared by 10 bases and J by 3 bases, with 21 bases between. This CDR3 has 15 amino acids. CDR1 and CDR2 (germline): LNHDA, SQIVND (reference sequence). The CDR3 nucleotides read TGTGCCACACGGGGTAAGGCAGGCCGAAAAGAGACCCAGTACTTC. It translates to CATRGKAGRKETQYF.

This sequence joins TRBV9 and TRBJ1-1; unclear D gene. The V gene's germline CDR1 is SGDLS and CDR2 YYNGEE. Trimming took 0 bases from V and 3 from J, leaving 6 bases between them. The CDR3 sequence is 13 residues long. The CDR3 here is CASSVVADTEAFF. CDR3 coding DNA: TGTGCCAGCAGCGTAGTTGCGGACACTGAAGCTTTCTTT.

The V call is TRBV4-1, the J call TRBJ1-4; 8 positions agree with TRBD1. CDR1 is MGHRA, CDR2 YSYEKL, per germline. The CDR3 loop spans 18 amino acids. V lost 0 bases to trimming and J lost 0 bases; unmatched junction nucleotides: 6. CDR3 region: CASSQDPQGAPTNEKLFF. As DNA, the CDR3 is TGCGCCAGCAGCCAAGATCCGCAGGGGGCTCCAACTAATGAAAAACTGTTTTTT.

The CDR3 loop reads CASSLMPGQIYGYTF. CDR3 DNA sequence: TGTGCCAGCAGCCTAATGCCGGGACAGATCTATGGCTACACCTTC. The chain is built from TRBV7-2 and TRBJ1-2; 7 bases align to TRBD1. There are 15 residues in the CDR3. V gave up 5 bases and J gave up 4 bases; unmatched junction bases: 10. CDR1 SGHTA and CDR2 FQGNSA come from the germline V gene. Using reference TRBV7-2 and TRBJ1-2 for the parts outside the CDR3, the full variable domain is GAGVSQSPSNKVTEKGKDVELRCDPISGHTALYWYRQSLGQGLEFLIYFQGNSAPDKSGLPSDRFSAERTGGSVSTLTIQRTQQEDSAVYLCASSLMPGQIYGYTFGSGTRLTVV.

The chain is built from TRBV30 and TRBJ2-4; a possible D gene is TRBD2 (5 bases). Germline CDR1 GTSNPN, CDR2 SVGIG (reference sequence). V dropped 7 bases and J dropped 5 bases, with 12 bases sitting between them. This CDR3 spans 12 amino acids. In DNA form, the CDR3 reads TGTGCCTTACGGGATAGGGAAAACATTCAGTACTTC. It specifies CALRDRENIQYF.

The gene calls are TRBV7-9 and TRBJ2-1; TRBD1 agrees at 9 bases. The CDR3 is 19 residues long. J lost 6 bases, V lost 4 bases, and 19 bases had no gene match. Germline values: CDR1 SEHNR, CDR2 FQNEAQ (reference sequence). CDR3 in DNA: TGTGCCAGCAGCTCACCCCTCTCCGCCGGACAGGGGAAGGGCAATGAGCAGTTCTTC. This encodes CASSSPLSAGQGKGNEQFF.

The chain combines TRBV7-3 with TRBJ2-3; D perhaps matches TRBD1 (5 bases). The germline CDR1 and CDR2 sequences are SGHTA and FQGTGA. The length of the CDR3 is 15 residues. V shed 3 bases and J shed 4 bases, with 14 bases lying between them. CDR3 residues: CASSFRQGYPDTQYF. The CDR3 coding sequence is TGTGCCAGCAGCTTCAGGCAGGGTTATCCAGATACGCAGTATTTT.

This chain uses TRBV7-9 with TRBJ1-1; 7 positions match TRBD1. Germline lookup yields CDR1 SEHNR and CDR2 FQNEAQ (reference sequence). The CDR3 is 17 residues long. After removal of 2 bases from V and 0 bases from J, the junction contained 9 bases not matched to a gene. Here the CDR3 DNA reads TGTGCCAGCAGCTTATATTGGGACAGACCCTTGAACACTGAAGCTTTCTTT. Its protein is CASSLYWDRPLNTEAFF.

This sequence joins TRBV2 and TRBJ2-5; 9 nucleotides line up with TRBD1. Germline assignment: CDR1 SNHLY and CDR2 FYNNEI. With V trimmed by 6 bases and J by 4 bases, 15 bases remained unmatched. The CDR3 spans 17 residues. The CDR3 DNA sequence: TGTGCCAGCAGGCCCATAACCGGGACAGGGAGAGGAGAGACCCAGTACTTC. Its translation is CASRPITGTGRGETQYF.

The gene calls are TRBV7-6 and TRBJ1-1, with 9 nucleotides matching TRBD1. Germline V gene data show CDR1 as SGHVS and CDR2 as FNYEAQ. Germline trimming cut 4 bases from V and 6 bases from J; bases unmatched to any gene: 9. The CDR3 totals 15 residues. For the CDR3, the DNA is TGTGCCAGCAGCTCCGGGACAGGGAGCCCTCCTGAAGCTTTCTTT. This gives the protein CASSSGTGSPPEAFF. Looking up the rest from reference TRBV7-6 and TRBJ1-1 gives the full variable domain: GAGVSQSPRYKVTKRGQDVALRCDPISGHVSLYWYRQALGQGPEFLTYFNYEAQQDKSGLPNDRFSAERPEGSISTLTIQRTEQRDSAMYRCASSSGTGSPPEAFFGQGTRLTVV.

In its sample, this clone was seen once. The chain uses TRBV6-5 and TRBJ2-7; D might be TRBD2 (6 bases). This CDR3 has 14 residues. Per the germline V gene, CDR1 is MNHEY and CDR2 is SVGAGI. The V gene lost 2 bases and the J gene lost 2 bases, with 10 bases spanning the gap. The CDR3 nucleotides read TGTGCCAGCAGTTACCGGGACTCGGCCTACGAGCAGTACTTC. Its protein product is CASSYRDSAYEQYF.

This clone was counted ten times or more. This chain connects TRBV19 to TRBJ1-1; 8 bases map to TRBD1. V dropped 1 base and J dropped 4; count of bases not matched to a gene: 5. Germline CDR1 LNHDA, CDR2 SQIVND (reference sequence). CDR3 length: 15 amino acids. The CDR3 bases are TGTGCCAGTAGTATAGGACAGGGGATGAGCACTGAAGCTTTCTTT. This translates into CASSIGQGMSTEAFF.

This clone was seen a single time. For the CDR3, the DNA is TGTGCCAGCAGAACTCAGGGGCCGAGAAACGAGCAGTACTTC. Translation gives CASRTQGPRNEQYF. This sequence joins TRBV6-5 and TRBJ2-7; D may be TRBD1 (6 bases). Trimming shortened V by 6 bases and J by 5 bases, and 17 bases separated the two germline ends. Germline CDR1 and CDR2: MNHEY and SVGAGI. This CDR3 has 14 amino acids.

The chain employs TRBV2 and TRBJ1-5; tentatively, D is TRBD1 (5 bases). With 1 base removed from V and 3 bases from J, the gap between germline ends came to 10 bases. The germline gives CDR1 SNHLY, CDR2 FYNNEI. This CDR3 region has 15 residues. The CDR3 region has the DNA TGTGCCAGCAGTGAAGAGCAGGGCCTCAATCAGCCCCAGCATTTT. Translation gives CASSEEQGLNQPQHF.

A few counts support this clone. The J gene is TRBJ1-2, the V gene TRBV28; 8 bases are shared with TRBD1. The germline V gene has CDR1 MDHEN and CDR2 SYDVKM. Trimming removed 2 bases from V and 4 bases from J; junction bases left unmatched: 3. This CDR3 region has 14 residues. DNA for the CDR3: TGTGCCAGCAGTTTAGACAGGGGCACCTATGGCTACACCTTC. Protein sequence: CASSLDRGTYGYTF.